The 24 T cell receptor beta chains presented below share a single source sample, sequenced in a study of blood T cell repertoires in COVID-19. Profiled with immunoSEQ multiplex PCR; TCRdb holds only in-frame clones, not every one. The sample shows around 15,000 clones, about 77% of them seen only once. Sequenced input: peripheral blood. Receptor source: a human donor in a cohort sampled during active COVID-19.

For the CDR3, the DNA is TGCGCCAGCAGTGAGATTACAGGGAATCGGTGGGAGCAGTACTTC. Protein: CASSEITGNRWEQYF. This rearrangement joins TRBV10-1 to TRBJ2-7; D possibly corresponds to TRBD1 (6 bases). The V gene lost 2 bases and the J gene lost 7 bases, with 18 bases spanning the gap. In germline, CDR1 is WNHNN, CDR2 SYGVQD (reference sequence). The CDR3 sequence is 15 residues long.

Written as DNA, the CDR3 is TGTGCCAGTACCCTAAGCGCTAGCACTACTGGGGCCAACGTCCTGACTTTC. Its protein product is CASTLSASTTGANVLTF. V gene TRBV19 combines with J gene TRBJ2-6, with D possibly matching TRBD2 (5 bases). Germline V gives CDR1 LNHDA, CDR2 SQIVND (reference sequence). This CDR3 is 17 amino acids long. V was pared by 7 bases and J by 2 bases, with 18 bases between.

The V call is TRBV20-1, the J call TRBJ1-2; D ambiguous. This CDR3 spans 11 amino acids. Trimming removed 5 bases from V and 4 bases from J, with 8 bases in between. Germline CDR1 and CDR2: DFQATT and SNEGSKA (reference sequence). CDR3 DNA: TGCAGTGCTGCTGGGAGCTATGGCTACACCTTC. Translation: CSAAGSYGYTF.

This clone was counted once. The chain is built from TRBV7-6 and TRBJ2-5; TRBD2 aligns across 13 bases. This CDR3 comprises 17 residues. Germline V gene data show CDR1 as SGHVS and CDR2 as FNYEAQ. With 1 base clipped from V and 5 bases from J, the junction kept 7 bases outside the gene matches. CDR3 bases: TGTGCCAGCAGCTTAGGAGGACTAGCGGGAGTCCCCGAGACCCAGTACTTC. The encoded protein is CASSLGGLAGVPETQYF.

The chain carries TRBV24-1 and TRBJ2-1; a weak D match, TRBD2 (6 bases). CDR1 and CDR2 from the germline V gene are KGHDR and SFDVKD. V was trimmed by 3 bases and J by 5 bases, leaving 16 bases between them. The CDR3 runs to 16 residues. CDR3: CATSDPTATGDNEQFF. In DNA form, the CDR3 reads TGTGCCACCAGTGATCCAACAGCCACGGGAGACAATGAGCAGTTCTTC.

V is TRBV18 and J is TRBJ2-1; weak D call: TRBD1 (5 bases). The CDR3 runs 14 residues. Per the germline V gene, CDR1 is KGHSH and CDR2 is LQKENI. Between the trimmed V and J ends, which lost 3 bases and 7 bases, there was a span of 13 bases. CDR3 protein: CASSPAGLGNEQFF. CDR3 bases: TGTGCCAGCTCACCGGCAGGGCTAGGTAATGAGCAGTTCTTC.

This chain connects TRBV3-1 (or the pseudogene TRBV3-2) to TRBJ2-7; tentatively, D is TRBD1 (5 bases). From germline, CDR1 is LGHDT and CDR2 YNNKEL (reference sequence). The CDR3 sequence is 15 residues long. V shed 4 bases and J shed 2 bases, with 15 bases lying between them. The CDR3 DNA is TGTGCCAGCAGCCCCACTCCGGGCAGGGCCTACGAGCAGTACTTC. It codes for CASSPTPGRAYEQYF.

J is TRBJ2-1 and V is TRBV19; D might be TRBD2 (6 bases). Germline V lookup: CDR1 LNHDA, CDR2 SQIVND (reference sequence). V was pared by 3 bases and J by 8 bases, with 11 bases between. The length of the CDR3 is 13 residues. The CDR3, as DNA: TGTGCCAGTAGTATCACCCGGGAGTATGAGCAGTTCTTC. Its protein product is CASSITREYEQFF.

This clone appeared a single time. V is TRBV29-1 and J is TRBJ1-1; a possible D gene is TRBD1 (5 bases). The CDR3 runs 12 residues. Germline V gene sequence: CDR1 SQVTM, CDR2 ANQGSEA. The V end was cut by 4 bases, the J end by 1 base, with 7 bases between. This chain's CDR3 is CSVGRANTEAFF. The CDR3, as DNA: TGCAGCGTTGGCAGGGCGAACACTGAAGCTTTCTTT. The variable domain in full, completed from reference TRBV29-1 and TRBJ1-1, reads SAVISQKPSRDICQRGTSLTIQCQVDSQVTMMFWYRQQPGQSLTLIATANQGSEATYESGFVIDKFPISRPNLTFSTLTVSNMSPEDSSIYLCSVGRANTEAFFGQGTRLTVV.

The chain is built from TRBV2 and TRBJ2-7; 10 bases are shared with TRBD1. Germline V lookup: CDR1 SNHLY, CDR2 FYNNEI. The CDR3 covers 15 residues. V lost 4 bases, J lost 5 bases, and 8 bases stayed unmatched. The CDR3 DNA reads TGTGCCAGCAGTGGTTCCGACAGGGGGCTTGACGAGCAGTACTTC. It codes for CASSGSDRGLDEQYF.

The rearrangement links TRBV29-1 to TRBJ1-2; tentatively, D is TRBD1 (5 bases). Germline V gives CDR1 SQVTM, CDR2 ANQGSEA. V was shortened by 4 bases and J by 5 bases, with 14 bases between the two germline ends. The length of the CDR3 is 13 residues. In DNA, the CDR3 is TGCAGCGTTGGCCCGGTCGGGACTTATGGCTACACCTTC. It is translated as CSVGPVGTYGYTF.

The chain carries TRBV5-1 and TRBJ2-7; TRBD1 agrees at 7 bases. Looked up from germline, CDR1 is SGHRS and CDR2 is YFSETQ. This CDR3 is built from 14 residues. V trimming: 4 bases; J trimming: 1 base; junction bases outside the gene matches: 5. CDR3 coding DNA: TGCGCCAGCAGCCGAGAGGGACAGTCCTACGAGCAGTACTTC. This encodes CASSREGQSYEQYF.

This sequence joins TRBV4-2 and TRBJ2-1; D gene unclear. Deletions cut 0 bases from V and 2 bases from J, with 5 bases between. Looked up from germline, CDR1 is LGHNA and CDR2 is YNFKEQ. This CDR3 has 14 residues. CDR3 DNA: TGTGCCAGCAGCCAAGAGACTGCCTACAATGAGCAGTTCTTC. The encoded protein is CASSQETAYNEQFF.

This chain links TRBV24-1 with TRBJ2-1; D not certain. The CDR3 has 20 amino acids. Trimming cost V 2 bases and J 7 bases, with 29 bases left between them. Germline values: CDR1 KGHDR, CDR2 SFDVKD. CDR3 DNA sequence: TGTGCCACCAGTGATTCCGCTTCGGGTGCATCAAGACGAACAATGAATGAGCAGTTCTTC. This gives the protein CATSDSASGASRRTMNEQFF.

This clone was seen just once. This sequence joins TRBV18 and TRBJ1-2; 8 nucleotides agree with TRBD1. The ends lost 3 bases at V and 6 bases at J; junction bases unmatched: 12. This CDR3 has 16 amino acids. The germline V gene encodes CDR1 KGHSH and CDR2 LQKENI. The CDR3 coding sequence is TGTGCCAGCTCACCCCCTTCCATCCGGACAGGGAATGGCTACACCTTC. It yields the protein CASSPPSIRTGNGYTF.

The gene calls are TRBV30 and TRBJ1-2; a weak D match, TRBD1 (6 bases). Trimming cost V 1 base and J 4 bases, with 19 bases left between them. CDR1 GTSNPN and CDR2 SVGIG come from the germline V gene (reference sequence). The CDR3 has 16 amino acids. The CDR3 spells CAWSAGGGGAFYGYTF. The DNA for the CDR3 is TGTGCCTGGAGTGCTGGGGGAGGGGGGGCATTCTATGGCTACACCTTC.

V gene TRBV5-4 combines with J gene TRBJ2-7, with D perhaps TRBD1 (6 bases). Germline V lookup: CDR1 SGHNT, CDR2 YYREEE (reference sequence). This CDR3 has 14 residues. V gave up 1 base and J gave up 5 bases, with 13 bases separating them. CDR3 DNA: TGTGCCAGCAGCTTGAACCAGGGGCCTAACGAGCAGTACTTC. This gives the protein CASSLNQGPNEQYF.

This sequence joins TRBV20-1 and TRBJ2-1, with a possible D match to TRBD2 (7 bases). The CDR3 has 20 residues. V gave up 3 bases and J gave up 2 bases, with 29 bases separating them. Germline V gene sequence: CDR1 DFQATT, CDR2 SNEGSKA (reference sequence). CDR3 nucleotide sequence: TGCAGTGCTAGTGCTCTGCAGGGAGGTGTAGGCGGGGGCCCCTACAATGAGCAGTTCTTC. It yields the protein CSASALQGGVGGGPYNEQFF.

The V and J genes are TRBV28 and TRBJ1-5, with 8 bases lining up with TRBD1. The CDR3 has 20 amino acids. CDR1 MDHEN and CDR2 SYDVKM come from the germline V gene. The ends lost 4 bases at V and 0 bases at J; junction bases unmatched: 17. The CDR3 bases are TGTGCCAGCAGTTATCCGACCATATCAACAGGGGGGAATAGCAATCAGCCCCAGCATTTT. Translation: CASSYPTISTGGNSNQPQHF.

The V and J genes are TRBV5-4 and TRBJ2-1, with TRBD2 identical over 14 bases. This CDR3 region has 15 residues. CDR1 is SGHNT, CDR2 YYREEE, per germline (reference sequence). The V and J ends lost 3 bases and 6 bases, in that order; junction bases with no gene match: 2. The CDR3 DNA reads as TGTGCCAGCAGCTGGGGACTAGCGGGAGTCAATGAGCAGTTCTTC. As protein: CASSWGLAGVNEQFF. The full variable domain, with the rest looked up from reference TRBV5-4 and TRBJ2-1, is ETGVTQSPTHLIKTRGQQVTLRCSSQSGHNTVSWYQQALGQGPQFIFQYYREEENGRGNFPPRFSGLQFPNYSSELNVNALELDDSALYLCASSWGLAGVNEQFFGPGTRLTVL.

The count of this clone is one. This chain joins TRBV6-6 and TRBJ2-7; TRBD1 aligns across 10 bases. With 5 bases clipped from V and 5 bases from J, the junction kept 9 bases outside the gene matches. This CDR3 spans 15 amino acids. CDR1 and CDR2 (germline): MNHNY, SVGAGI (reference sequence). The CDR3 loop is CASSDLGQGVNEQYF. CDR3 nucleotide sequence: TGTGCCAGCAGTGACTTAGGACAGGGGGTCAACGAGCAGTACTTC.

CDR3 DNA: TGTGCCAGCAGCTTGGGTGGGTATCAGCGAGGCTACACCTTC. Its protein product is CASSLGGYQRGYTF. V and J are TRBV5-4 and TRBJ1-2, with D unclear. The CDR3 loop spans 14 amino acids. Germline assignment: CDR1 SGHNT and CDR2 YYREEE (reference sequence). V was pared by 0 bases and J by 8 bases, with 14 bases between.

This clone was observed a single time. The rearrangement joins TRBV28 to TRBJ1-5, with 8 nucleotides matching TRBD1. Per germline, CDR1 MDHEN and CDR2 SYDVKM. The CDR3 totals 17 residues. J lost 3 bases, V lost 10 bases, and 17 bases had no gene match. CDR3 protein: CATGQGGLIGHNQPQHF. CDR3 DNA sequence: TGTGCCACCGGACAGGGTGGATTGATAGGGCACAATCAGCCCCAGCATTTT. Supplemented by reference TRBV28 and TRBJ1-5, the full variable domain reads DVKVTQSSRYLVKRTGEKVFLECVQDMDHENMFWYRQDPGLGLRLIYFSYDVKMKEKGDIPEGYSVSREKKERFSLILESASTNQTSMYLCATGQGGLIGHNQPQHFGDGTRLSIL.

CDR3 amino acids: CASSIPRGIAGELFF. DNA of the CDR3: TGTGCCAGTAGTATTCCCAGGGGGATCGCCGGGGAGCTGTTTTTT. The V and J genes are TRBV19 and TRBJ2-2; 7 nucleotides match TRBD1. The CDR3 length is 15 residues. The J segment lost 6 bases and the V segment lost 3 bases, leaving 7 bases of the junction unmatched. Germline assignment: CDR1 LNHDA and CDR2 SQIVND (reference sequence).